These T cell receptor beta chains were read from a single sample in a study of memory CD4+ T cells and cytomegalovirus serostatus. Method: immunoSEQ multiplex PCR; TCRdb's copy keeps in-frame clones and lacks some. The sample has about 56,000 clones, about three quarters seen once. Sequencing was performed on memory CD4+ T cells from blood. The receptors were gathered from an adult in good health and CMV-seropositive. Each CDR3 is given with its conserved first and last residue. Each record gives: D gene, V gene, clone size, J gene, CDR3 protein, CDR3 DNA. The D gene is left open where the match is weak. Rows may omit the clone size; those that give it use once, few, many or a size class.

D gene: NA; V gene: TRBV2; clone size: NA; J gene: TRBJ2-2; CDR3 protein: CASTASGLNTGELFF; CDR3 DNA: TGTGCCAGCACTGCAAGCGGACTGAACACCGGGGAGCTGTTTTTT
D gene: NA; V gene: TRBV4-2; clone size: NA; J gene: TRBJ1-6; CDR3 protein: CASSQGRSGVENSPLHF; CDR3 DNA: TGTGCCAGCAGCCAAGGCAGGAGCGGGGTCGAGAATTCACCCCTCCACTTT
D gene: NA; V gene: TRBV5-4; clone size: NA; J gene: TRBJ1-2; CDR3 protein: CASSITGKGYTF; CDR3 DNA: TGTGCCAGCTCAATCACAGGGAAGGGCTACACCTTC
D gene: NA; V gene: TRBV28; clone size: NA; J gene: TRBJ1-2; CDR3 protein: CATREAGTPNGYTF; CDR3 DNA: TGTGCCACCCGCGAGGCCGGGACCCCAAATGGCTACACCTTC
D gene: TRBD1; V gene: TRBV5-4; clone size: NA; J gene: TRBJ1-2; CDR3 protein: CASSSQTGGGYGYTF; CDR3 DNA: TGTGCCAGCAGCTCGCAAACAGGGGGCGGCTATGGCTACACCTTC
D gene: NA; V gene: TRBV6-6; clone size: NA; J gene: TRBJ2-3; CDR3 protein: CASSYLDTQYF; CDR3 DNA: TGTGCCAGCAGTTACCTAGATACGCAGTATTTT
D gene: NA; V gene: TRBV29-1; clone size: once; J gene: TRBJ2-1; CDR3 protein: CSGGSWDEQFF; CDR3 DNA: TGCAGCGGGGGGTCTTGGGATGAGCAGTTCTTC
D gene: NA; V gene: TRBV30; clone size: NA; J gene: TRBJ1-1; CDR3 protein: CAWSKGSLGAEAFF; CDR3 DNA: TGTGCCTGGAGTAAAGGGTCCCTAGGGGCTGAAGCTTTCTTT
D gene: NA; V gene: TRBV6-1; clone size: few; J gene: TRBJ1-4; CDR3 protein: CASSELGEKLFF; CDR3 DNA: TGTGCCAGCAGTGAATTAGGAGAAAAACTGTTTTTT
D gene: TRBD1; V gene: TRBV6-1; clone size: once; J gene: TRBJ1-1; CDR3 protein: CASRVQGVSTEAFF; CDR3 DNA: TGTGCCAGCAGGGTACAGGGGGTTAGTACTGAAGCTTTCTTT
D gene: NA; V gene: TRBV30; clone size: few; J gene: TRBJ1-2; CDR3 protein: CAWSPRGYGYTF; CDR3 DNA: TGTGCCTGGAGTCCTAGGGGTTATGGCTACACCTTC
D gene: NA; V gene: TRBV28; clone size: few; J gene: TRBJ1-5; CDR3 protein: CASSLSGINQPQHF; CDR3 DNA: TGTGCCAGCAGTTTATCAGGAATCAATCAGCCCCAGCATTTT
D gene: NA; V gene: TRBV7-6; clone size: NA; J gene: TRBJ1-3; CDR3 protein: CASSLPSNPRGDTIYF; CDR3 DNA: TGTGCCAGCAGCTTACCCTCCAACCCCCGGGGGGACACCATATATTTT
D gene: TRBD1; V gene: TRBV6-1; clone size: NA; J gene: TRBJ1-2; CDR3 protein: CASSLTGDYGYTF; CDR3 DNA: TGTGCCAGCAGTCTGACAGGGGACTATGGCTACACCTTC
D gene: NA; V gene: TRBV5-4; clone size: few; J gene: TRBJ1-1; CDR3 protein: CASSGGHRNTEAFF; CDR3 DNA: TGTGCCAGCAGCGGGGGACATAGGAACACTGAAGCTTTCTTT
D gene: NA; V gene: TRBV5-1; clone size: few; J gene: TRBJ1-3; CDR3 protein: CASSLKSAGNTIYF; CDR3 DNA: TGCGCCAGCAGCCTTAAATCCGCTGGAAACACCATATATTTT
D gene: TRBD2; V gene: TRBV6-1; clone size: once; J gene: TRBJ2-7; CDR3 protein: CASSASTSGNSYEQYF; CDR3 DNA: TGTGCCAGCAGTGCCTCGACTAGCGGGAACTCCTACGAGCAGTACTTC
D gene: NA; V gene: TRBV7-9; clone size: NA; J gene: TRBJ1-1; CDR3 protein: CASSLSGAGIERRNTEAFF; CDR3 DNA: TGTGCCAGCAGCTTATCAGGGGCAGGGATAGAAAGGCGGAACACTGAAGCTTTCTTT
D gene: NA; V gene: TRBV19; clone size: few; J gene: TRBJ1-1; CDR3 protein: CASSPPPPGNTEAFF; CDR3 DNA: TGTGCCAGTAGTCCGCCGCCACCGGGGAACACTGAAGCTTTCTTT
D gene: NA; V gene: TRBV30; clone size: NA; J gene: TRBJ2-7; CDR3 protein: CAWEPGTGLAAKGEYF; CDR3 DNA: TGTGCCTGGGAACCAGGCACGGGGCTAGCGGCCAAGGGGGAGTACTTC
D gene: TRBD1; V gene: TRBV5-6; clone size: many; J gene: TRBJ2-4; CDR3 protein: CASSVGRGQGTLAKNIQYF; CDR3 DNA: TGTGCCAGCAGCGTGGGAAGGGGACAGGGTACCCTAGCCAAAAACATTCAGTACTTC
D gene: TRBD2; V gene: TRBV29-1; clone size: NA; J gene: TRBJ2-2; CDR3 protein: CSATGTSGTGELFF; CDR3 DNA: TGCAGCGCGACCGGGACTAGCGGGACCGGGGAGCTGTTTTTT
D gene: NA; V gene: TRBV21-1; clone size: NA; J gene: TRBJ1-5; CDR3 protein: CASTQGGGRGNQPQHF; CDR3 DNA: TGTGCCAGCACCCAAGGCGGAGGGCGCGGCAATCAGCCCCAGCATTTT
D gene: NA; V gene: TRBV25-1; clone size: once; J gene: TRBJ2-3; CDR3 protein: CASSDSGAFPTDTQYF; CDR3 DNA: TGTGCCAGCAGTGATTCTGGGGCCTTTCCCACAGATACGCAGTATTTT
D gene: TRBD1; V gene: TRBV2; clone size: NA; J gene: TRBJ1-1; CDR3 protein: CASSEGGTGLTNTEAFF; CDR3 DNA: TGTGCCAGCAGTGAAGGCGGGACAGGCTTGACGAACACTGAAGCTTTCTTT
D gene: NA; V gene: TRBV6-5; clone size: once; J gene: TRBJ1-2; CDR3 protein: CASRPGGDYGYTF; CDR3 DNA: TGTGCCTCGCGGCCCGGGGGAGACTATGGCTACACCTTC
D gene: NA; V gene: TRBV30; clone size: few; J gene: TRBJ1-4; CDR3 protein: CAWSVAGREKLFF; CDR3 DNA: TGTGCCTGGAGTGTGGCGGGGCGAGAAAAACTGTTTTTT
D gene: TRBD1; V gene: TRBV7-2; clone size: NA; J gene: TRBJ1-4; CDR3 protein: CASSSGQGPEKLFF; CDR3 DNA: TGTGCCAGCAGTTCGGGACAGGGCCCCGAAAAACTGTTTTTT
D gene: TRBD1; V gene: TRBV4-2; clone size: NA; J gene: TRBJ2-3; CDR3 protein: CASSQEGTGVTDTQYF; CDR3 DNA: TGTGCCAGCAGCCAAGAGGGGACAGGGGTCACAGATACGCAGTATTTT
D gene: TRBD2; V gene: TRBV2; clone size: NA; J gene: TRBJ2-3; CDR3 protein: CASRETLAGETSF; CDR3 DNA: TGTGCCAGCAGGGAAACTCTAGCGGGAGAGACGAGTTTT
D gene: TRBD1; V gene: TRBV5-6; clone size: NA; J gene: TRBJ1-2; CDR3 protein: CASSLTGEGYGYTF; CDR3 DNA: TGTGCCAGCAGCTTGACAGGGGAAGGGTATGGCTACACCTTC
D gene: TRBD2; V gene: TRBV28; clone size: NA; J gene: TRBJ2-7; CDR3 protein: CASSFSGSRDEQYF; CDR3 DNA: TGTGCCAGCAGTTTTAGCGGGAGTCGCGACGAGCAGTACTTC
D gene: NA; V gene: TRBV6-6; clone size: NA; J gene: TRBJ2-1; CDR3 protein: CASVPGGGSYNEQFF; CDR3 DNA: TGTGCCAGCGTACCGGGCGGCGGTAGCTACAATGAGCAGTTCTTC
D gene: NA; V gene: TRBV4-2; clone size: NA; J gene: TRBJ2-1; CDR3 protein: CASSQDTNNEQFF; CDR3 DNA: TGTGCCAGCAGCCAAGATACTAACAATGAGCAGTTCTTC
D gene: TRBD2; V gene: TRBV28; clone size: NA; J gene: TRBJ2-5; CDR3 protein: CASSLSLLAGDPQETQYF; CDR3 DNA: TGTGCCAGCAGTTTAAGCCTACTAGCGGGAGACCCCCAAGAGACCCAGTACTTC
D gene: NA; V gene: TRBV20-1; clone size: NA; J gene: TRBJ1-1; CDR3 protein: CSAGYYESFF; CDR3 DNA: TGCAGTGCTGGGTACTACGAGTCTTTCTTT
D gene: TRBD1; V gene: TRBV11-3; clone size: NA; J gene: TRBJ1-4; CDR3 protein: CASSSTDRDEKLFF; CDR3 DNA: TGTGCCAGCAGCTCAACGGACAGGGACGAAAAACTGTTTTTT
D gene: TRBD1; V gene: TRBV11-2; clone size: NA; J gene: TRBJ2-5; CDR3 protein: CASSEQGAVEETQYF; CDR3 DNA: TGTGCCAGCAGCGAACAGGGGGCCGTAGAAGAGACCCAGTACTTC
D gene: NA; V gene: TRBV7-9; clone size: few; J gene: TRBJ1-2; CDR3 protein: CASSLQHRGLLGYTF; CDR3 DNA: TGTGCCAGCAGCTTACAACACCGAGGGTTACTGGGCTACACCTTC
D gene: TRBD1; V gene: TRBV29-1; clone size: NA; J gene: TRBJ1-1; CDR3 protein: CSVGQGLNTEAFF; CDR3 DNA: TGCAGCGTCGGACAGGGGCTGAACACTGAAGCTTTCTTT
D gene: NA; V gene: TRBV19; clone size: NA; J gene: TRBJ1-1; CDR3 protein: CASSPQVVANTEAFF; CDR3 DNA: TGTGCCAGTAGCCCACAGGTCGTGGCGAACACTGAAGCTTTCTTT
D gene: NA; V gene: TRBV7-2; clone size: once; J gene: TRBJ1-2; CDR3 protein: CASSSYLGAEEGYTF; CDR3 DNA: TGTGCCAGCAGCTCCTACCTCGGGGCTGAGGAGGGCTACACCTTC
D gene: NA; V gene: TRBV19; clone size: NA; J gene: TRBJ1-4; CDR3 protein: CASSLTGSSRATNEKLFF; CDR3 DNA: TGTGCCAGTAGTCTGACAGGAAGTTCGCGAGCAACTAATGAAAAACTGTTTTTT
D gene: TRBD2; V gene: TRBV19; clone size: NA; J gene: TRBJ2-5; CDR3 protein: CASSIGGAGGETQYF; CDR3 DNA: TGTGCCAGTAGTATAGGCGGGGCCGGGGGGGAGACCCAGTACTTC
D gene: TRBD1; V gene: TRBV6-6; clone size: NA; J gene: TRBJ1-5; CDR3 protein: CASSYLTGGVRQPQHF; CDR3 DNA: TGTGCCAGCAGTTACCTAACAGGGGGAGTGCGTCAGCCCCAGCATTTT
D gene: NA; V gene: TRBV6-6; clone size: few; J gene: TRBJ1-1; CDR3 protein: CASRPRQGTEAFF; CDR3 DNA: TGTGCCAGCAGACCTCGGCAGGGCACTGAAGCTTTCTTT
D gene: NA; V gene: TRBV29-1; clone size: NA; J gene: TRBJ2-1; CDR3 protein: CSVDDPGPEQFF; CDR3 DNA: TGCAGCGTTGATGACCCAGGGCCTGAGCAGTTCTTC
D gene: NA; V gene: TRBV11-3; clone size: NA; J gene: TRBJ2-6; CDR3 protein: CASSFGVSGANVLTF; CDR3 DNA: TGTGCCAGCAGCTTCGGGGTTTCGGGGGCCAACGTCCTGACTTTC
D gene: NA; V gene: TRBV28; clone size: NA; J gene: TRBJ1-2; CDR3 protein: CASMGTGYGYTF; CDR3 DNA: TGTGCCAGCATGGGTACGGGCTATGGCTACACCTTC
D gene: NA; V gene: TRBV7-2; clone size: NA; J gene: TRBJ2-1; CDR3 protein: CASSREIGYNEQFF; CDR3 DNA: TGTGCCAGCAGTCGGGAGATTGGCTACAATGAGCAGTTCTTC
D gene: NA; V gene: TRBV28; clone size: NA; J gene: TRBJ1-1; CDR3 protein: CASAGNVWGEAFF; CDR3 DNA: TGTGCCAGCGCAGGGAATGTGTGGGGGGAAGCTTTCTTT
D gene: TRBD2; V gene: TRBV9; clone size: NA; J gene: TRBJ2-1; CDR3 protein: CASSGGRGVAGGRPYNEQFF; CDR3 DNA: TGTGCCAGCAGCGGGGGCCGCGGGGTAGCGGGAGGGCGCCCCTACAATGAGCAGTTCTTC